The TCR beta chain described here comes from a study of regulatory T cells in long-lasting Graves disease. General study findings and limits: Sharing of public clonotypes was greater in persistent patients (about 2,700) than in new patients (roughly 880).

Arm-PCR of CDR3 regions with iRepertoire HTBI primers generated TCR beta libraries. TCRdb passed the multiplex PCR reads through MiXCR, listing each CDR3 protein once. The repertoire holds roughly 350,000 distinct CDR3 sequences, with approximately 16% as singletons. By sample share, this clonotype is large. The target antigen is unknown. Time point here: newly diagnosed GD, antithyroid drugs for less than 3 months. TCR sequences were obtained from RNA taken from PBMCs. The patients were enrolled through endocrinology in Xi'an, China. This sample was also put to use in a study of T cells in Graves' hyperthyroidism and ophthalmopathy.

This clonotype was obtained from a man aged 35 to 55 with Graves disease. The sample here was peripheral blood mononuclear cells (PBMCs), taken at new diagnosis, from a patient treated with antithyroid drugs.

The CDR3 sequence: CAWARGNTEAFF. In DNA form, the CDR3 reads TGTGCCTGGGCCCGCGGCAACACTGAAGCTTTCTTT. The V call is TRBV30, the J call TRBJ1-1; no clear D. Germline CDR1 reads GTSNPN; CDR2 reads SVGIG (reference sequence). The V end lost 5 bases, the J end lost 2 bases, and 9 bases lay between the germline ends. CDR3 length: 12 amino acids.